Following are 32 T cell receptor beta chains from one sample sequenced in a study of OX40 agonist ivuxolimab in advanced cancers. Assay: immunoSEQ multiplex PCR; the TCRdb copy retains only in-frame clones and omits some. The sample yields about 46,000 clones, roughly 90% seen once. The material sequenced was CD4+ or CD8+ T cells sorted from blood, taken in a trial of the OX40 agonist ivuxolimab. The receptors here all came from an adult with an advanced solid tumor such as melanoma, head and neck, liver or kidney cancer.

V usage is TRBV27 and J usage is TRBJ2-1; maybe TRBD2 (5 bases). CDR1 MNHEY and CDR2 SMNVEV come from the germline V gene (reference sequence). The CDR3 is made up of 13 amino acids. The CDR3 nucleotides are TGTTCGTCCGGCGGGTCCGCCCACAATGAGCAGTTCTTC. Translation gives CSSGGSAHNEQFF.

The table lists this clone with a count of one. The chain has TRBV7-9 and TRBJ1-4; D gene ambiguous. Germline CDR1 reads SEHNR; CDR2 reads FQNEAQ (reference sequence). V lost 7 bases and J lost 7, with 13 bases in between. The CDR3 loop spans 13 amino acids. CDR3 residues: CASNNHGGEKLFF. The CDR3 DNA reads TGTGCCAGCAACAACCACGGCGGTGAAAAACTGTTTTTT.

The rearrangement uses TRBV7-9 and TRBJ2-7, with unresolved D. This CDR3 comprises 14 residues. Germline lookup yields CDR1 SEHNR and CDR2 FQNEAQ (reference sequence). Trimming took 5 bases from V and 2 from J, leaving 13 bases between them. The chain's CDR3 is CASSPGPGTYEQYF. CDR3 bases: TGTGCCAGCAGCCCCGGGCCCGGAACCTACGAGCAGTACTTC.

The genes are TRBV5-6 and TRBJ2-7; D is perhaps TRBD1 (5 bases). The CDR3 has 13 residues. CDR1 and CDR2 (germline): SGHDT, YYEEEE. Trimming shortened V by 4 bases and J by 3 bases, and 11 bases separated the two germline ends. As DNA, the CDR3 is TGTGCCAGCAGCGTGGACACAGACTACGAGCAGTACTTC. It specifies CASSVDTDYEQYF.

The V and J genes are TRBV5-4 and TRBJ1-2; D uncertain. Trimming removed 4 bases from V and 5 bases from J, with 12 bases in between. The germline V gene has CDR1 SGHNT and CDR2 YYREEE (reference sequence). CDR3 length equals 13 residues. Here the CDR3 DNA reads TGTGCCAGCAGCAGGGAGGACTATTATGGCTACACCTTC. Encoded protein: CASSREDYYGYTF.

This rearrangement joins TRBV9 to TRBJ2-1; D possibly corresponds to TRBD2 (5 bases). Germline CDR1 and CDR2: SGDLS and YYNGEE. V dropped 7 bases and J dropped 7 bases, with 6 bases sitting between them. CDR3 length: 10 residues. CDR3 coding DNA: TGTGCCAGCGGGAGTAATGAGCAGTTCTTC. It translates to CASGSNEQFF.

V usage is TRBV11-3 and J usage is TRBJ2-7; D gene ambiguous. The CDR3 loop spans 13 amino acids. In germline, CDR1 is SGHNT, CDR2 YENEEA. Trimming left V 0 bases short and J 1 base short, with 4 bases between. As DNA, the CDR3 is TGTGCCAGCAGCTTAGACAGATCCTACGAGCAGTACTTC. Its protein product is CASSLDRSYEQYF.

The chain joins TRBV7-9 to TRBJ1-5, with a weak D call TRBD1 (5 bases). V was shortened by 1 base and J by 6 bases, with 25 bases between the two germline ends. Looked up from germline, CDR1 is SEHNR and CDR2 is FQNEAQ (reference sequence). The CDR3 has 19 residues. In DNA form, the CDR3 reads TGTGCCAGCAGCTTAGGCCCCTTCCGGGGGTACATTACTTGTCAGCCCCAGCATTTT. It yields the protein CASSLGPFRGYITCQPQHF.

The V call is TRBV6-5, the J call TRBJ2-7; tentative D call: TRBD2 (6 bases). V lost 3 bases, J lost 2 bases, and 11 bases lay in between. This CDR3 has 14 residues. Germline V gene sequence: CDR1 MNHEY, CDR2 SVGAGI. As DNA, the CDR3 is TGTGCCAGCAGTTATGCAGCGGGCCCCTACGAGCAGTACTTC. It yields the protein CASSYAAGPYEQYF.

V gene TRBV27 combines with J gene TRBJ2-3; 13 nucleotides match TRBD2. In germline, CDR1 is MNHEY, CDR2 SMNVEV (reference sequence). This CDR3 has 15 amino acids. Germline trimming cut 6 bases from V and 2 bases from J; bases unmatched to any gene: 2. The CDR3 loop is CASRLAGGYTDTQYF. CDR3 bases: TGTGCCAGCAGACTAGCGGGAGGGTACACAGATACGCAGTATTTT.

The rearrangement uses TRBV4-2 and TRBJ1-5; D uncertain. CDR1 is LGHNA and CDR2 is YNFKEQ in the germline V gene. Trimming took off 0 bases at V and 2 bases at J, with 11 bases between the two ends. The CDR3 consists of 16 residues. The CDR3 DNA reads TGTGCCAGCAGCCAAGATTGGACGGACGGCAATCAGCCCCAGCATTTT. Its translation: CASSQDWTDGNQPQHF.

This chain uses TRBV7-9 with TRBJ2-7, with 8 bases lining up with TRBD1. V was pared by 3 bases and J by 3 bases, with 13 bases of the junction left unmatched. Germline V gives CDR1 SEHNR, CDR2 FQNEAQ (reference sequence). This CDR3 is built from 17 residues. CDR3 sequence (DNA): TGTGCCAGCAGCTTCGTTCCGACAGGGGCCCCTCGCTACGAGCAGTACTTC. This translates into CASSFVPTGAPRYEQYF.

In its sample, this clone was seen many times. CDR3 loop: CASSAGTDSYEQYF. The CDR3 coding sequence is TGTGCCAGCAGCGCCGGGACGGATTCCTACGAGCAGTACTTC. This chain joins TRBV9 and TRBJ2-7; either TRBD1 or TRBD2 may fit D (5 bases each). This CDR3 contains 14 residues. Looked up from germline, CDR1 is SGDLS and CDR2 is YYNGEE. V was shortened by 3 bases and J by 1 base, with 11 bases between the two germline ends.

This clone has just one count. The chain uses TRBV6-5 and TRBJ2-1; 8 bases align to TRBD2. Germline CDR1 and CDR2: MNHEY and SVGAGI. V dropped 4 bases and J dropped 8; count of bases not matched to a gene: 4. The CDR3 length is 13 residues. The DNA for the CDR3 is TGTGCCAGCAGTTCCATAGCGGGGTATGAGCAGTTCTTC. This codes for CASSSIAGYEQFF.

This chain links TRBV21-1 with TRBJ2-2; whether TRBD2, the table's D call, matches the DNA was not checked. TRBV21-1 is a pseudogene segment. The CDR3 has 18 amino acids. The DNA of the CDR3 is TGTGCCAGCAGCAAAGAGACTGGTAGCGGACTAATCACCGGGGAGCTGTTTTTT. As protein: CASSKETGSGLITGELFF.

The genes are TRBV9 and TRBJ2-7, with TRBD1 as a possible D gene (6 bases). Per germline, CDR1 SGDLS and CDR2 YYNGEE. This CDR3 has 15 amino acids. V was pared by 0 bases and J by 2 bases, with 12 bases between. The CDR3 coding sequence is TGTGCCAGCAGCGTAGGATTGGGACAACCCTACGAGCAGTACTTC. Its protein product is CASSVGLGQPYEQYF.

CDR3 bases: TGCAGTGCCGGTTGGGCTGAAGCTTTCTTT. It encodes CSAGWAEAFF. The genes are TRBV20-1 and TRBJ1-1; the D is unclear. Germline V gives CDR1 DFQATT, CDR2 SNEGSKA (reference sequence). CDR3 size: 10 residues. Trimming removed 6 bases at V and 6 bases at J, with 8 bases between.

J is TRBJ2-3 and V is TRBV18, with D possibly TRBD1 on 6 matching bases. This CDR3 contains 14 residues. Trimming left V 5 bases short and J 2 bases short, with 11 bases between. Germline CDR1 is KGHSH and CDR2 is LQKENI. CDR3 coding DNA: TGTGCCAGCTCATACAGGGATTCCACAGATACGCAGTATTTT. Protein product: CASSYRDSTDTQYF.

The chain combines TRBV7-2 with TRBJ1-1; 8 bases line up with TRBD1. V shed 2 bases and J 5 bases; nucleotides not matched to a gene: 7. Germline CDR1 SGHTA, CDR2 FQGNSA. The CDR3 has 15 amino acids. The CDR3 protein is CASSLNAGGATEAFF. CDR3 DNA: TGTGCCAGCAGCTTAAACGCAGGGGGCGCGACTGAAGCTTTCTTT.

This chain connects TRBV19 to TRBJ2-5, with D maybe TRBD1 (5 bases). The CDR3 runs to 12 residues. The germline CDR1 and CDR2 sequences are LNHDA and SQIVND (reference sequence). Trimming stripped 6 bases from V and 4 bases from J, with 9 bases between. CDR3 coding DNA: TGTGCCAGTAGGCAGGGAACAGAGACCCAGTACTTC. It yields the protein CASRQGTETQYF.

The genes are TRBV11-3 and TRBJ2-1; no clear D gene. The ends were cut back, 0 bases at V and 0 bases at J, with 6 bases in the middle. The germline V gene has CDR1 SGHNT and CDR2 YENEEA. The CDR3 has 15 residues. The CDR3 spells CASSLEASSYNEQFF. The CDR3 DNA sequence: TGTGCCAGCAGCTTAGAGGCCTCCTCCTACAATGAGCAGTTCTTC. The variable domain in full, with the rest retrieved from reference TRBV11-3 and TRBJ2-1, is EAGVVQSPRYKIIEKKQPVAFWCNPISGHNTLYWYLQNLGQGPELLIRYENEEAVDDSQLPKDRFSAERLKGVDSTLKIQPAELGDSAVYLCASSLEASSYNEQFFGPGTRLTVL.

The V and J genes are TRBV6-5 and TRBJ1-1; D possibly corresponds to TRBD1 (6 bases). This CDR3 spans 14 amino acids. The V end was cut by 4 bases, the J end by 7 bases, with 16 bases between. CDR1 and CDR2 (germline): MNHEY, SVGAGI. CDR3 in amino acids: CASSSGPEGVEAFF. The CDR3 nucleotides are TGTGCCAGCAGTTCAGGGCCAGAGGGGGTTGAAGCTTTCTTT.

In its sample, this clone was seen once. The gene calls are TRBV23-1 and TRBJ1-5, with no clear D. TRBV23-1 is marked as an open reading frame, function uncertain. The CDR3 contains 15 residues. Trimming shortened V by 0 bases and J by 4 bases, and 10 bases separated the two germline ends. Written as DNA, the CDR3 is TGCGCCAGCAGTCAATCAACGGGTTGGAATCAGCCCCAGCATTTT. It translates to CASSQSTGWNQPQHF.

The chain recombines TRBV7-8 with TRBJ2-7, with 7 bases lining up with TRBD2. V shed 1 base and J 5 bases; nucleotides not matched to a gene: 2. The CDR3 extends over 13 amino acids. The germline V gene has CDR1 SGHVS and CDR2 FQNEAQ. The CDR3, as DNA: TGTGCCAGCAGCTTAGGACTAGCCGACGAGCAGTACTTC. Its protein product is CASSLGLADEQYF.

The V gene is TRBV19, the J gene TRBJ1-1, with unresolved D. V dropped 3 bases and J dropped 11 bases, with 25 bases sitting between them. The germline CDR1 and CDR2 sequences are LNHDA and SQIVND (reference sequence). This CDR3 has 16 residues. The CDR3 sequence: CASSMPPFRRDARAFF. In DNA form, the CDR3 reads TGTGCCAGTAGTATGCCCCCGTTCAGGCGCGACGCGCGGGCTTTCTTT.

CDR3 nucleotides: TGTGCCAGCGGGCCCGGGGGAGGGCCCCAGCATTTT. This sequence encodes CASGPGGGPQHF. The chain uses TRBV27 and TRBJ1-5, with D perhaps TRBD1 (5 bases). With 8 bases removed from V and 9 bases from J, the gap between germline ends came to 14 bases. The CDR3 has 12 amino acids. Germline CDR1 is MNHEY and CDR2 is SMNVEV (reference sequence).

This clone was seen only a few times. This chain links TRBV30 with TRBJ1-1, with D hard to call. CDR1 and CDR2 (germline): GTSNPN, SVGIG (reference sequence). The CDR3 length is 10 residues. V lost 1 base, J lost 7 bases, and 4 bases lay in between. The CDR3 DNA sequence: TGTGCCTGGAGTGGGGGTGAAGCTTTCTTT. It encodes CAWSGGEAFF.

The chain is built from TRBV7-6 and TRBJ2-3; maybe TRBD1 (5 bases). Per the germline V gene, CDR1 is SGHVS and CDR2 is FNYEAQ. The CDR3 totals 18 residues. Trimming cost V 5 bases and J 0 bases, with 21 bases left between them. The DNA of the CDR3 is TGTGCCAGCAGCATAGGAGTTAGGGGTGCTACTAGCACAGATACGCAGTATTTT. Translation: CASSIGVRGATSTDTQYF.

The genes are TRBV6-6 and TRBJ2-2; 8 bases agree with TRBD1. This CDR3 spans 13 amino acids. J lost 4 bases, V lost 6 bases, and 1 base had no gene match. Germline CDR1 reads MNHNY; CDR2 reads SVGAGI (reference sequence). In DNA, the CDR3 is TGTGCCAGCAGAACAGGGGGCACCGGGGAGCTGTTTTTT. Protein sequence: CASRTGGTGELFF.

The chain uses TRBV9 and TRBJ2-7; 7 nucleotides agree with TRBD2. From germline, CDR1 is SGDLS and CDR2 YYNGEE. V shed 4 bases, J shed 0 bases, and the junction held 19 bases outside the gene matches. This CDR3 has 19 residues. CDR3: CASSPTLWGEGPNSYEQYF. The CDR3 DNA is TGTGCCAGCAGCCCGACCCTCTGGGGGGAGGGACCAAACTCCTACGAGCAGTACTTC.

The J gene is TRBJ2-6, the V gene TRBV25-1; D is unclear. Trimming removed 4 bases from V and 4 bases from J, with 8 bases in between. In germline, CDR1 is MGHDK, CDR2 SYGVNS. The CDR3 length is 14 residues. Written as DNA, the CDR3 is TGTGCCAGCAGTGCCCGGAGAGGGGCCAACGTCCTGACTTTC. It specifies CASSARRGANVLTF.

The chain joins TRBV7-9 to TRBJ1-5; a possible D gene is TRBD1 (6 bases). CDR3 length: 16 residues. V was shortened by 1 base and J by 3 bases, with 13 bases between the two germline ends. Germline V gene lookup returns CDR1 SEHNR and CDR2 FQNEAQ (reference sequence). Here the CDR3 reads CASSLGGPGANQPQHF. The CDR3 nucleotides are TGTGCCAGCAGCTTAGGGGGTCCGGGGGCCAATCAGCCCCAGCATTTT.